These T cell receptor beta chains were read from a single sample in a study of T cell responses to AZD1222 COVID-19 vaccine. TCRdb keeps only in-frame clones here, not all; method: immunoSEQ multiplex PCR. In the table there are around 97,000 clones, about 92% of which are singletons. Sequencing used peripheral blood, obtained on day 0 of AZD1222 vaccination. These TCRs come from an adult in good health. The CDR3 runs from the conserved cysteine through the conserved F or W. A D gene is named only where the DNA matches it firmly. Expanded clones get a size class; other rows say once, few or many, or leave the size out.

v_call: TRBV28; d_call: -; j_call: TRBJ2-7; clone_size: -; cdr3_length: 11; cdr3_aa: CASSLTGQFYF; cdr3_nt: TGTGCCAGCAGTTTGACAGGACAATTTTACTTC
v_call: TRBV19; d_call: -; j_call: TRBJ1-1; clone_size: -; cdr3_length: 14; cdr3_aa: CASSPQGRVAEAFF; cdr3_nt: TGTGCCAGTAGCCCACAGGGTCGGGTGGCTGAAGCTTTCTTT
v_call: TRBV18; d_call: -; j_call: TRBJ1-4; clone_size: -; cdr3_length: 14; cdr3_aa: CASSPLTAGEKLFF; cdr3_nt: TGTGCCAGCTCACCACTCACCGCCGGTGAAAAACTGTTTTTT
v_call: TRBV6-6; d_call: -; j_call: TRBJ1-2; clone_size: -; cdr3_length: 14; cdr3_aa: CASSYDGAGYGYTF; cdr3_nt: TGTGCCAGCAGTTACGACGGAGCCGGCTATGGCTACACCTTC
v_call: TRBV15; d_call: -; j_call: TRBJ1-4; clone_size: -; cdr3_length: 15; cdr3_aa: CATSREFPTNEKLFF; cdr3_nt: TGTGCCACCAGCAGAGAATTTCCAACTAATGAAAAACTGTTTTTT
v_call: TRBV6-5; d_call: -; j_call: TRBJ2-7; clone_size: -; cdr3_length: 11; cdr3_aa: CASTTPGEQYF; cdr3_nt: TGTGCCAGCACCACCCCGGGGGAGCAGTACTTC
v_call: TRBV3-1/TRBV3-2; d_call: -; j_call: TRBJ2-7; clone_size: -; cdr3_length: 16; cdr3_aa: CASSQVYRGSLYEQYF; cdr3_nt: TGTGCCAGCAGCCAAGTTTATCGAGGGTCTCTATACGAGCAGTACTTC
v_call: TRBV27; d_call: -; j_call: TRBJ1-1; clone_size: -; cdr3_length: 17; cdr3_aa: CASSLKRSPPLNTEAFF; cdr3_nt: TGTGCCAGCAGTTTAAAACGGTCTCCACCTTTGAACACTGAAGCTTTCTTT
v_call: TRBV7-2; d_call: -; j_call: TRBJ2-1; clone_size: -; cdr3_length: 15; cdr3_aa: CASSLADHPIYEQFF; cdr3_nt: TGTGCCAGCAGCTTAGCGGACCATCCGATCTATGAGCAGTTCTTC
v_call: TRBV28; d_call: -; j_call: TRBJ2-7; clone_size: -; cdr3_length: 14; cdr3_aa: CASSPRPPSYEQYF; cdr3_nt: TGTGCCAGCAGTCCCCGGCCACCATCCTACGAGCAGTACTTC
v_call: TRBV7-9; d_call: -; j_call: TRBJ1-6; clone_size: -; cdr3_length: 15; cdr3_aa: CASHSYSQGGSPLHF; cdr3_nt: TGTGCCAGCCATAGCTATTCACAGGGTGGTTCACCCCTCCACTTT
v_call: TRBV7-7; d_call: -; j_call: TRBJ2-1; clone_size: -; cdr3_length: 13; cdr3_aa: CASSQTGYNEQFF; cdr3_nt: TGTGCCAGCAGCCAAACGGGCTACAATGAGCAGTTCTTC
v_call: TRBV19; d_call: TRBD1; j_call: TRBJ1-6; clone_size: -; cdr3_length: 15; cdr3_aa: CASRRSGGDRGPLHF; cdr3_nt: TGTGCCAGTAGAAGGTCAGGGGGCGACCGGGGGCCCCTCCACTTT
v_call: TRBV2; d_call: -; j_call: TRBJ2-7; clone_size: few; cdr3_length: 15; cdr3_aa: CASSADGDTVYEQYF; cdr3_nt: TGTGCCAGCAGTGCGGATGGTGACACTGTCTACGAGCAGTACTTC
v_call: TRBV30; d_call: TRBD1; j_call: TRBJ1-2; clone_size: -; cdr3_length: 14; cdr3_aa: CAWREGQGDYGYTF; cdr3_nt: TGTGCCTGGAGGGAGGGACAGGGTGACTATGGCTACACCTTC
v_call: TRBV5-1; d_call: -; j_call: TRBJ1-1; clone_size: -; cdr3_length: 16; cdr3_aa: CASSPGTLIPNTEAFF; cdr3_nt: TGCGCCAGCAGCCCGGGGACACTTATACCTAACACTGAAGCTTTCTTT
v_call: TRBV18; d_call: -; j_call: TRBJ2-1; clone_size: -; cdr3_length: 18; cdr3_aa: CASSPVYRGEDQGEEQFF; cdr3_nt: TGTGCCAGCTCACCTGTATATCGAGGTGAGGACCAGGGTGAGGAGCAGTTCTTC
v_call: TRBV6-5; d_call: -; j_call: TRBJ1-6; clone_size: -; cdr3_length: 15; cdr3_aa: CASSWGSSYNSPLHF; cdr3_nt: TGTGCCAGCAGTTGGGGGAGCTCCTATAATTCACCCCTCCACTTT
v_call: TRBV6-5; d_call: -; j_call: TRBJ1-4; clone_size: -; cdr3_length: 15; cdr3_aa: CATQRGAEGNEKLFF; cdr3_nt: TGTGCCACCCAAAGGGGCGCCGAGGGTAATGAAAAACTGTTTTTT
v_call: TRBV7-9; d_call: -; j_call: TRBJ2-1; clone_size: -; cdr3_length: 21; cdr3_aa: CASSTILLGEPPFSSYNEQFF; cdr3_nt: TGTGCCAGCAGCACGATATTGCTGGGGGAGCCACCCTTCAGCTCCTACAATGAGCAGTTCTTC
v_call: TRBV12-3/TRBV12-4; d_call: -; j_call: TRBJ2-7; clone_size: -; cdr3_length: 12; cdr3_aa: CASSFFPREQYF; cdr3_nt: TGTGCCAGCAGTTTCTTCCCCAGGGAGCAGTACTTC
v_call: TRBV19; d_call: -; j_call: TRBJ2-7; clone_size: -; cdr3_length: 14; cdr3_aa: CASSREEGAYEQYF; cdr3_nt: TGTGCCAGTAGTAGGGAGGAGGGGGCTTACGAGCAGTACTTC
v_call: TRBV9; d_call: -; j_call: TRBJ1-1; clone_size: -; cdr3_length: 14; cdr3_aa: CASSVGGGRTEAFF; cdr3_nt: TGTGCCAGCAGCGTAGGAGGGGGGAGAACTGAAGCTTTCTTT
v_call: TRBV20-1; d_call: -; j_call: TRBJ2-3; clone_size: -; cdr3_length: 10; cdr3_aa: CSAAQYTQYF; cdr3_nt: TGCAGTGCCGCCCAATATACGCAGTATTTT
v_call: TRBV27; d_call: -; j_call: TRBJ2-7; clone_size: -; cdr3_length: 17; cdr3_aa: CASSLTHTVPPIYEQYF; cdr3_nt: TGTGCCAGCAGTTTAACCCATACCGTTCCTCCCATTTACGAGCAGTACTTC
v_call: TRBV11-2; d_call: -; j_call: TRBJ2-1; clone_size: -; cdr3_length: 15; cdr3_aa: CASSSGDSPYNEQFF; cdr3_nt: TGTGCCAGCAGCTCGGGGGACTCACCCTACAATGAGCAGTTCTTC
v_call: TRBV7-6; d_call: -; j_call: TRBJ1-2; clone_size: -; cdr3_length: 13; cdr3_aa: CASSDTGPYGYTF; cdr3_nt: TGTGCCAGCAGCGACACAGGGCCGTATGGCTACACCTTC
v_call: TRBV5-1; d_call: -; j_call: TRBJ1-5; clone_size: -; cdr3_length: 15; cdr3_aa: CASSPDGQGNQPQHF; cdr3_nt: TGCGCCAGCAGCCCGGATGGGCAGGGCAATCAGCCCCAGCATTTT
v_call: TRBV12-3/TRBV12-4; d_call: -; j_call: TRBJ1-4; clone_size: -; cdr3_length: 12; cdr3_aa: CASRGEVEKLFF; cdr3_nt: TGTGCCTCCCGGGGGGAAGTTGAAAAACTGTTTTTT
v_call: TRBV2; d_call: -; j_call: TRBJ1-2; clone_size: -; cdr3_length: 12; cdr3_aa: CASSGQGYGYTF; cdr3_nt: TGTGCCAGCAGTGGCCAGGGCTATGGCTACACCTTC
v_call: TRBV12-3/TRBV12-4; d_call: -; j_call: TRBJ1-2; clone_size: -; cdr3_length: 12; cdr3_aa: CASSFPLYGYTF; cdr3_nt: TGTGCCAGCAGTTTCCCTCTCTATGGCTACACCTTC
v_call: TRBV11-1; d_call: -; j_call: TRBJ1-1; clone_size: -; cdr3_length: 14; cdr3_aa: CASSWRVRDSEAFF; cdr3_nt: TGTGCCAGCAGCTGGAGAGTTCGAGACAGTGAAGCTTTCTTT
v_call: TRBV5-4; d_call: TRBD1; j_call: TRBJ2-2; clone_size: -; cdr3_length: 17; cdr3_aa: CASSLGQGPSNTGELFF; cdr3_nt: TGTGCCAGCAGCCTGGGACAGGGGCCCTCGAACACCGGGGAGCTGTTTTTT
v_call: TRBV3-1/TRBV3-2; d_call: -; j_call: TRBJ1-3; clone_size: -; cdr3_length: 15; cdr3_aa: CASSQESGNGNTIYF; cdr3_nt: TGTGCCAGCAGCCAAGAATCGGGGAACGGAAACACCATATATTTT
v_call: TRBV2; d_call: -; j_call: TRBJ1-2; clone_size: -; cdr3_length: 13; cdr3_aa: CASSGLGPSGYTF; cdr3_nt: TGTGCCAGCAGCGGCCTAGGTCCCTCGGGCTACACCTTC
v_call: TRBV2; d_call: TRBD1; j_call: TRBJ1-5; clone_size: -; cdr3_length: 15; cdr3_aa: CASSAEQGASQPQHF; cdr3_nt: TGTGCCAGCAGTGCGGAACAGGGGGCGAGTCAGCCCCAGCATTTT
v_call: TRBV30; d_call: TRBD1; j_call: TRBJ1-2; clone_size: few; cdr3_length: 13; cdr3_aa: CAWMRDRPYGYTF; cdr3_nt: TGTGCCTGGATGCGGGACAGGCCCTATGGCTACACCTTC
v_call: TRBV5-1; d_call: TRBD2; j_call: TRBJ2-2; clone_size: -; cdr3_length: 17; cdr3_aa: CASSPTGGPQDTGELFF; cdr3_nt: TGCGCCAGCAGCCCTACGGGGGGGCCCCAGGACACCGGGGAGCTGTTTTTT
v_call: TRBV6-5; d_call: TRBD1; j_call: TRBJ1-2; clone_size: -; cdr3_length: 14; cdr3_aa: CASKSRDRVYGYTF; cdr3_nt: TGTGCCAGCAAATCCCGGGACAGGGTCTATGGCTACACCTTC
v_call: TRBV21-1; d_call: -; j_call: TRBJ2-7; clone_size: -; cdr3_length: 12; cdr3_aa: CASSERVGEQYF; cdr3_nt: TGTGCCAGCAGCGAAAGAGTAGGTGAGCAGTACTTC
v_call: TRBV7-9; d_call: -; j_call: TRBJ1-3; clone_size: -; cdr3_length: 12; cdr3_aa: CASSLQGNTIYF; cdr3_nt: TGTGCCAGCAGCTTACAGGGGAACACCATATATTTT
v_call: TRBV7-9; d_call: -; j_call: TRBJ2-2; clone_size: -; cdr3_length: 13; cdr3_aa: CASSLMGAGELFF; cdr3_nt: TGTGCCAGCAGCTTAATGGGGGCCGGGGAGCTGTTTTTT
v_call: TRBV7-3; d_call: -; j_call: TRBJ1-1; clone_size: -; cdr3_length: 13; cdr3_aa: CASSRLMNTEAFF; cdr3_nt: TGTGCCAGCAGCCGACTGATGAACACTGAAGCTTTCTTT
v_call: TRBV7-8; d_call: TRBD1; j_call: TRBJ1-5; clone_size: once; cdr3_length: 15; cdr3_aa: CASSPDRGENQPQHF; cdr3_nt: TGTGCCAGCAGCCCGGACAGGGGCGAGAATCAGCCCCAGCATTTT
v_call: TRBV5-1; d_call: -; j_call: TRBJ2-1; clone_size: -; cdr3_length: 12; cdr3_aa: CASSLPGTSLFF; cdr3_nt: TGCGCCAGCAGCTTGCCTGGGACAAGCCTGTTCTTC
v_call: TRBV7-8; d_call: TRBD1; j_call: TRBJ1-2; clone_size: -; cdr3_length: 14; cdr3_aa: CASSPGQGNYGYTF; cdr3_nt: TGTGCCAGCAGCCCGGGACAGGGGAACTATGGCTACACCTTC